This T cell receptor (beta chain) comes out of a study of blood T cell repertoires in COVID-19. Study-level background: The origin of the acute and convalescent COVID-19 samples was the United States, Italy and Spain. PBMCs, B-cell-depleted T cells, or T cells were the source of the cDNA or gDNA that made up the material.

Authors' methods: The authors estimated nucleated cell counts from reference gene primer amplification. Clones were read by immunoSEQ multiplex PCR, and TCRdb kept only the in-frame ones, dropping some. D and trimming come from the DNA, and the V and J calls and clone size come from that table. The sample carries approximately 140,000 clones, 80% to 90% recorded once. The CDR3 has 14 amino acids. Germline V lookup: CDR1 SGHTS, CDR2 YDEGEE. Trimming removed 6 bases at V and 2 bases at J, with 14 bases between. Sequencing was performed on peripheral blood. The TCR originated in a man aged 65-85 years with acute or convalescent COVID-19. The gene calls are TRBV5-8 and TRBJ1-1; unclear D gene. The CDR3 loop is CASTRLPLNTEAFF. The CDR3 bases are TGTGCCAGCACCCGTCTACCGCTAAACACTGAAGCTTTCTTT.